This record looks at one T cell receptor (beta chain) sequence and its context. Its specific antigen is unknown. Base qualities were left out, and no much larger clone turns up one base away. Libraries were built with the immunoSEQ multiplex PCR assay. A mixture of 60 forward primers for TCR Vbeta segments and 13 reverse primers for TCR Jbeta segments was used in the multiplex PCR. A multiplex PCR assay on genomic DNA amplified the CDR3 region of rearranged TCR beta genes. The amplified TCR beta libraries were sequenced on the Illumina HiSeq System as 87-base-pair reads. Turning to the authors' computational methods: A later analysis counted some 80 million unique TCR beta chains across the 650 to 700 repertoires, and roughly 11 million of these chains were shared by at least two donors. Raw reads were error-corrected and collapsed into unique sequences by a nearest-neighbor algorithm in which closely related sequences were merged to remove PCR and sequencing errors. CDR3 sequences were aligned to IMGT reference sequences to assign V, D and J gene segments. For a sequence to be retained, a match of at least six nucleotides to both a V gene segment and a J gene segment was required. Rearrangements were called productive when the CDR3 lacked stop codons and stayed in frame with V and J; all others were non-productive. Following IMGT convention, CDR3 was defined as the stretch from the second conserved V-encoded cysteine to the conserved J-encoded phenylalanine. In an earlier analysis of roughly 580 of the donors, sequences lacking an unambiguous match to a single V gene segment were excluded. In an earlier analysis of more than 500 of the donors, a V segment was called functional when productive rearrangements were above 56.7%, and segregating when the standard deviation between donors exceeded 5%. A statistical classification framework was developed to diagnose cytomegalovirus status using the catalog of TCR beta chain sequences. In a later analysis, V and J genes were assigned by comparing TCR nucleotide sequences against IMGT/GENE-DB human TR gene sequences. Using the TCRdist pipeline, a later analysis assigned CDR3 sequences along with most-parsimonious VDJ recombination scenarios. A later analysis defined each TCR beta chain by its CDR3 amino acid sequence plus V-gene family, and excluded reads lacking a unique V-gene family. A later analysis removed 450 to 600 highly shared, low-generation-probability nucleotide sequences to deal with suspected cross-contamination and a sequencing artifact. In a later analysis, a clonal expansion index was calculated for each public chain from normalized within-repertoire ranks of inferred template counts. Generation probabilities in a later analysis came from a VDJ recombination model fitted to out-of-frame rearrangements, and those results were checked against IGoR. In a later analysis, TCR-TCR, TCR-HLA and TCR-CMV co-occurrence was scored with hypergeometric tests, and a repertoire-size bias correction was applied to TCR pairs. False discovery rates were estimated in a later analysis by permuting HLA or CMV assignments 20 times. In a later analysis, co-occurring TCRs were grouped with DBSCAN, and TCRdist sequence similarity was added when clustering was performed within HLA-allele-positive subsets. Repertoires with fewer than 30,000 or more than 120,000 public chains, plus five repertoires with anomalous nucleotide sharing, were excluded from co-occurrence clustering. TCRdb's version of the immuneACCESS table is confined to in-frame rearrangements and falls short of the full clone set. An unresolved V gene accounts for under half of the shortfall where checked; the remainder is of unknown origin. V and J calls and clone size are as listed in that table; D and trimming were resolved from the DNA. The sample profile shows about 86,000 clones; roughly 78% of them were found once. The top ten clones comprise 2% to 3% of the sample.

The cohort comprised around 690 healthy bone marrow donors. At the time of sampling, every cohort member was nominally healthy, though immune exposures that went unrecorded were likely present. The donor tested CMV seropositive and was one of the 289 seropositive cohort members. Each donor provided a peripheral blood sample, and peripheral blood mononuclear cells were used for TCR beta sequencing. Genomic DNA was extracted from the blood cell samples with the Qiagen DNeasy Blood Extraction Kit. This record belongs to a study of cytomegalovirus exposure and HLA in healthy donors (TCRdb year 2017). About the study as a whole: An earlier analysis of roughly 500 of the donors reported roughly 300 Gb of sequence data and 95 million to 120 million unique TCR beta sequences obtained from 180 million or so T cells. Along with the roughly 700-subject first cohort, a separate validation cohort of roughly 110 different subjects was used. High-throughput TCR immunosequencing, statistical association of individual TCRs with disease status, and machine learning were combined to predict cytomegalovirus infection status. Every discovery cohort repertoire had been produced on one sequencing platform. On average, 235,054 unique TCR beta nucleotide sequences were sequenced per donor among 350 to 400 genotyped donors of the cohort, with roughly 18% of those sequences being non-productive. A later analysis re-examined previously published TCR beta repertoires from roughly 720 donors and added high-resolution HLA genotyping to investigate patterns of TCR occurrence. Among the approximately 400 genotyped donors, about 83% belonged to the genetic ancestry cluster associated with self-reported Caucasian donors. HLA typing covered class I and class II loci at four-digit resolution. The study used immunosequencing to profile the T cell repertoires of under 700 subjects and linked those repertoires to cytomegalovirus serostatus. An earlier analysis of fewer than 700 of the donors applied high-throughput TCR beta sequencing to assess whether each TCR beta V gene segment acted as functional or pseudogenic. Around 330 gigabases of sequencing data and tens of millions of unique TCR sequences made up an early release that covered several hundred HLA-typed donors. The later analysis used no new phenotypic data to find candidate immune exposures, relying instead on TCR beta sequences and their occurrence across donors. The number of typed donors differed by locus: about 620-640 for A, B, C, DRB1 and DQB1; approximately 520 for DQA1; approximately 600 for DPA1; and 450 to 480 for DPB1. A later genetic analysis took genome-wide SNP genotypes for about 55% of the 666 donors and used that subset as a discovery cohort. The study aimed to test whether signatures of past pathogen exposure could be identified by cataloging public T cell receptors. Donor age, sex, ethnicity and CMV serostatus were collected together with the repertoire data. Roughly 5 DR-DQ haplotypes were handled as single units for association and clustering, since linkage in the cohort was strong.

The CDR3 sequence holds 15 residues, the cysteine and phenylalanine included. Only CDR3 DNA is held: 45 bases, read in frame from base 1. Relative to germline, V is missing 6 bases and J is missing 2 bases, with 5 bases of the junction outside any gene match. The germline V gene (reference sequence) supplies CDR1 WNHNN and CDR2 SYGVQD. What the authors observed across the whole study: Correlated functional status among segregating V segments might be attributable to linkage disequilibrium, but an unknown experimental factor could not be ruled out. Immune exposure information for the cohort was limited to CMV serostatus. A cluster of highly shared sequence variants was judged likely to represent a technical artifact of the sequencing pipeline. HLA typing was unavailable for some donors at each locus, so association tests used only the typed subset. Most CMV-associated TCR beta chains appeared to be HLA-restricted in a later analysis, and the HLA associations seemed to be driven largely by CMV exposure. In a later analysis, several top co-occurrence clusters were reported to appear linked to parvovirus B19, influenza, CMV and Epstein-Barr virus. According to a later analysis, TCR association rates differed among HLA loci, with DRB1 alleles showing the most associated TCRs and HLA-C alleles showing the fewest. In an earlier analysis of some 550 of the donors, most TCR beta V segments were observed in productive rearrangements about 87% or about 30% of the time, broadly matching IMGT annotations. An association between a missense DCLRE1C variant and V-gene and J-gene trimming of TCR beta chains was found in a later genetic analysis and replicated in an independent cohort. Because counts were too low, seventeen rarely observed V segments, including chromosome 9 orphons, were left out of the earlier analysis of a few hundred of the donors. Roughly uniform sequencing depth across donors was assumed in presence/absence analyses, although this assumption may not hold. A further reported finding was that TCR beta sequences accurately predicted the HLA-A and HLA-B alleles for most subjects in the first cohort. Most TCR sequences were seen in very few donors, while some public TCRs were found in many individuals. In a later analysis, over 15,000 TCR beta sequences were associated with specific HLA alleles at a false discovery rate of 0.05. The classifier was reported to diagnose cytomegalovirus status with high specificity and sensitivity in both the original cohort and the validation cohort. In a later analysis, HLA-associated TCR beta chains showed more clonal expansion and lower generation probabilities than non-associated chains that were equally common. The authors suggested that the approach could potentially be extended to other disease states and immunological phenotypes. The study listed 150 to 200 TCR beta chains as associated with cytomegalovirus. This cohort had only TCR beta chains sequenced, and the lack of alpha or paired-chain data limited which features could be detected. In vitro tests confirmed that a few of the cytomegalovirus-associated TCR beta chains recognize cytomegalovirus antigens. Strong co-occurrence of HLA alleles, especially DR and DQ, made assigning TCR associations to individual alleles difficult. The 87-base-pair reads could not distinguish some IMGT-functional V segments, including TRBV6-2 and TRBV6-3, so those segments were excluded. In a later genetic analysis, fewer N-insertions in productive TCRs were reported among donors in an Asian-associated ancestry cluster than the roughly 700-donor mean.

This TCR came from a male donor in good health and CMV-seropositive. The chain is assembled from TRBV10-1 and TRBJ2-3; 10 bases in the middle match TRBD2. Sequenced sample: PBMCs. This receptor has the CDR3 CASSLGLADTDTQYF. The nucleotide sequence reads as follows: TGCGCCAGCAGCCTTGGACTAGCGGACACAGATACGCAGTATTTT.